This T cell receptor beta chain is drawn from a study of blood T cell repertoires in COVID-19. Study overall: Material from acute and convalescent COVID-19 was sourced from the United States, Italy and Spain. The analysed material was cDNA or gDNA that came from T cells, B-cell-depleted T cells, or PBMCs.

Per the original methods: By means of reference gene primer amplification, nucleated cell counts were estimated. The method was immunoSEQ multiplex PCR; TCRdb's version includes in-frame clones alone and lacks a portion of them. V and J calls and clone size are as listed in that table; D and trimming were resolved from the DNA. The sample consists of some 160,000 clones, 75% to 80% of them appearing once. Germline-derived CDR1 and CDR2 are MNHNS and SASEGT. CDR3 length: 15 amino acids. V lost 3 bases to trimming and J lost 0 bases, with 6 bases between them. Material: peripheral blood. The V gene is TRBV6-1, the J gene TRBJ1-6; D gene ambiguous. The source is a woman at least 80 years old with acute or convalescent COVID-19. CDR3 amino acids: CASSEGSSYNSPLHF. The CDR3 DNA reads TGTGCCAGCAGTGAGGGGAGCTCCTATAATTCACCCCTCCACTTT.